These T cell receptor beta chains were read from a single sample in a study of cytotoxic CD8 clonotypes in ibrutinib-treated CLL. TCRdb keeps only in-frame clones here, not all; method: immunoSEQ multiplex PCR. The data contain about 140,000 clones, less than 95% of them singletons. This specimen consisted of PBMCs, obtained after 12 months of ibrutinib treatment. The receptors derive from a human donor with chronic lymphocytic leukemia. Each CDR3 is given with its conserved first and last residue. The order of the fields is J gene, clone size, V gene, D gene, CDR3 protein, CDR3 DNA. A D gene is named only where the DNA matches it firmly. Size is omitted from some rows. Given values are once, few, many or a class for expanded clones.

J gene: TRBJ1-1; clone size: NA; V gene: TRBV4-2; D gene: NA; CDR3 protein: CASSQAGGEGGEAFF; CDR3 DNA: TGTGCCAGCAGCCAAGCCGGGGGGGAAGGAGGTGAAGCTTTCTTT
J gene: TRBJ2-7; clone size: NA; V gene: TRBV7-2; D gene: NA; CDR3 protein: CASRLRTEWGEQYF; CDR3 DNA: TGTGCCAGCCGACTAAGGACAGAATGGGGCGAGCAGTACTTC
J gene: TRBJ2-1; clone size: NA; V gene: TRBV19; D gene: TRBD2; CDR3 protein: CASSEGLAGGGSYNEQFF; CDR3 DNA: TGTGCCAGTAGTGAGGGACTAGCGGGAGGAGGGTCCTACAATGAGCAGTTCTTC
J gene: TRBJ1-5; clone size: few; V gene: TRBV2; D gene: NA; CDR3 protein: CASSLATFGNQPQHF; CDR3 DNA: TGTGCCAGCAGTTTGGCAACCTTTGGCAATCAGCCCCAGCATTTT
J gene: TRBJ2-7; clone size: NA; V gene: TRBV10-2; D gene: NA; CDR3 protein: CASSEFNYEQYF; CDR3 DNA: TGCGCCAGCAGTGAGTTTAATTACGAGCAGTACTTC
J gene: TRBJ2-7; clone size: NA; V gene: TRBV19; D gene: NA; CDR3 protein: CASSISVSSYEQYF; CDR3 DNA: TGTGCCAGTAGTATTTCTGTGAGCTCCTACGAGCAGTACTTC
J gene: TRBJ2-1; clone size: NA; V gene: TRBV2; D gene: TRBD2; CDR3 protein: CASRATSGTYNEQFF; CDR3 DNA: TGTGCCAGCAGGGCCACTAGCGGGACCTACAATGAGCAGTTCTTC
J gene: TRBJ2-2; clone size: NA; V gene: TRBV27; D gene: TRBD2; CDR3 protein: CASSFGSGRMGGELFF; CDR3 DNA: TGTGCCAGCAGTTTCGGGAGCGGGAGAATGGGCGGGGAGCTGTTTTTT
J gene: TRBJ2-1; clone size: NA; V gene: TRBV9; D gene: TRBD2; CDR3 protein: CASSVGASGSNEQFF; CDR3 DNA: TGTGCCAGCAGCGTTGGGGCTAGCGGGAGCAATGAGCAGTTCTTC
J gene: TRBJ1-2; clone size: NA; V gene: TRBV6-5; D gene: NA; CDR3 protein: CASSYSGGPNNGYTF; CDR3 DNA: TGTGCCAGCAGTTACTCGGGGGGTCCGAATAATGGCTACACCTTC
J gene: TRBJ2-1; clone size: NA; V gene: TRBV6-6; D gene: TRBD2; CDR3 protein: CASSPSGRGNEQFF; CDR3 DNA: TGTGCCAGCAGTCCTAGCGGGAGGGGAAATGAGCAGTTCTTC
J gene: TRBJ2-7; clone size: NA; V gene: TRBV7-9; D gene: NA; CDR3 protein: CASSSQNPYEQYF; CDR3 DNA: TGTGCCAGCAGCTCCCAGAACCCCTACGAGCAGTACTTC
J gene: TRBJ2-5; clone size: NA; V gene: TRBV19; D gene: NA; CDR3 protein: CASSYGDIQETQYF; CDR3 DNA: TGTGCCAGTAGTTATGGGGACATCCAAGAGACCCAGTACTTC
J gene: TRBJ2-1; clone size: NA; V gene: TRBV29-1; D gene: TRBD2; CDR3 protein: CSVVVGGRAFNEQFF; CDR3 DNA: TGCAGCGTTGTAGTTGGCGGGAGGGCCTTCAATGAGCAGTTCTTC
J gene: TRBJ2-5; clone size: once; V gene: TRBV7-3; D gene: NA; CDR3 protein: CASSSDVRETQYF; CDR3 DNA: TGTGCCAGCAGTTCGGACGTAAGAGAGACCCAGTACTTC
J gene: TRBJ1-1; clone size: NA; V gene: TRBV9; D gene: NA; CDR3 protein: CASSLDTGRTNTEAFF; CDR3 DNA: TGTGCCAGCAGCCTTGATACCGGGAGAACGAACACTGAAGCTTTCTTT
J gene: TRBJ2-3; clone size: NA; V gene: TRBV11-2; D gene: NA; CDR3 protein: CASSHSGGTDTQYF; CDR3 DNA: TGTGCCAGCAGCCACTCAGGGGGCACAGATACGCAGTATTTT